Listed here is a single TCR beta chain. What it binds is not known. This sample is part of a study of T cell responses to AZD1222 COVID-19 vaccine. Study-level results: Baseline testing showed seropositivity in only six AZD1222 recipients.

TCRdb's copy holds only in-frame clones and misses some; the assay was immunoSEQ multiplex PCR. The table shows about 100,000 clones, with around 87% occurring only once. The sequences come from peripheral blood, collected on day 0 of AZD1222 vaccination. This clonotype originated in an adult in good health.

CDR3 amino acids: CASSLAGTSGQETQYF. The CDR3 nucleotides read TGCGCCAGCAGCTTGGCCGGGACTAGCGGACAAGAGACCCAGTACTTC. The chain joins TRBV5-1 to TRBJ2-5, with 11 positions matching TRBD2. The junction had 3 bases not matched to a gene; V was cut back by 0 bases and J by 2 bases. The V gene's germline CDR1 is SGHRS and CDR2 YFSETQ. The CDR3 runs 16 residues.